The sequence of this T cell receptor (beta chain) was determined in a study of regulatory T cells in long-lasting Graves disease. Study results and limitations: TRBV28, TRBJ1-2 and TRBJ2-5 emerged as the favored segments in persistent disease.

Time point reported: persistent/refractory GD, antithyroid drugs over 5 years with positive TRAb. PBMC-derived RNA was used for the TCR library. CDR3 regions were amplified by Arm-PCR using iRepertoire HTBI primers to build TCR beta libraries. In the source study's methods: Looking across samples, the authors found some 60 TRBV and approximately 13 TRBJ segments. From the multiplex PCR reads, TCRdb called clonotypes with MiXCR, one entry per CDR3 protein. The V and J calls here are based on TCRdb, not the publication. The data hold approximately 290,000 distinct CDR3 sequences, with around 20% observed a single time. This clonotype was found many times. Its target is unknown. Germline V lookup: CDR1 MDHEN, CDR2 SYDVKM. Trimming removed 3 bases from V and 0 bases from J, with 8 bases in between. This CDR3 region has 14 residues.

The sequencing here drew on peripheral blood mononuclear cells (PBMCs), taken when the disease was refractory, from a patient treated with antithyroid drugs. The sequence came from a female donor with Graves disease. V is TRBV28 and J is TRBJ1-1; the D gene is possibly TRBD1 (6 bases). CDR3 in amino acids: CASSFGGMNTEAFF. The CDR3 bases are TGTGCCAGCAGTTTCGGGGGCATGAACACTGAAGCTTTCTTT.